The rows below give T cell receptor beta chains drawn from one sample of a study of blood T cell repertoires in COVID-19. Measured with immunoSEQ multiplex PCR; TCRdb has only the in-frame clones, and not every one. The sample lists some 88,000 clones, around 86% occurring once. The sequencing sample was made of peripheral blood. The receptor source for this set is a man between 60 and 75 years old with acute or convalescent COVID-19. Each CDR3 is given with its conserved first and last residue. The order of the fields is D gene, CDR3 length, V gene, clone size, J gene, CDR3 DNA, CDR3 protein. A D gene is named only where the DNA matches it firmly. Rows may omit the clone size; those that give it use once, few, many or a size class.

>.|17|TRBV12-5|once|TRBJ2-4
TGTGCTAGTGGTTTGGTACAGGGCGGGCTAGCCAAAAACATTCAGTACTTC
CASGLVQGGLAKNIQYF
>TRBD2|16|TRBV5-5|.|TRBJ2-5
TGTGCCAGCAGCTCGGGGGAACTAGCGGGGGGAGAGACCCAGTACTTC
CASSSGELAGGETQYF
>.|12|TRBV18|once|TRBJ2-7
TGTGCCAGCTCAGGGAGCTCCTACGAGCAGTACTTC
CASSGSSYEQYF
>TRBD2|14|TRBV3-1/TRBV3-2|.|TRBJ2-7
TGTGCCAGCAGCCTAAGCGGGGCCGTAAACGAGCAGTACTTC
CASSLSGAVNEQYF
>TRBD1|12|TRBV2|.|TRBJ2-1
TGTGCCAGTCGGACAGGGGTGGATGAGCAGTTCTTC
CASRTGVDEQFF
>.|16|TRBV4-3|.|TRBJ1-3
TGCGCCAGCAGCCAAGATCGGGGACTCTCTGGAAACACCATATATTTT
CASSQDRGLSGNTIYF
>.|14|TRBV10-1|.|TRBJ2-3
TGCGCCAGCTCGGGTAACGACTTTGGAGATACGCAGTATTTT
CASSGNDFGDTQYF
>.|17|TRBV19|.|TRBJ2-5
TGTGCCAGTAGTATAGGGGGACTTAATCCCGTGGGAGAGACCCAGTACTTC
CASSIGGLNPVGETQYF
>.|13|TRBV14|.|TRBJ2-7
TGTGCCAGCAGCCTTACGCGAGGCTACGAGCAGTACTTC
CASSLTRGYEQYF
>.|15|TRBV19|.|TRBJ1-3
TGTGCCAGTAGTATAGATCTGGCGACCGGGAACACCATATATTTT
CASSIDLATGNTIYF
>TRBD2|12|TRBV3-1/TRBV3-2|.|TRBJ2-7
TGTGCCAGCGGCGGGGGGGCGAGGGAGCAGTACTTC
CASGGGAREQYF
>TRBD1|16|TRBV7-9|.|TRBJ1-5
TGTGCCAGCAGCACCGGACAGGGAGGAAGCAATCAGCCCCAGCATTTT
CASSTGQGGSNQPQHF
>.|16|TRBV5-1|.|TRBJ2-2
TGCGCCAGCAGCTTGGCCCATAGCATCGGCACCGGGGAGCTGTTTTTT
CASSLAHSIGTGELFF
>.|12|TRBV7-9|.|TRBJ2-5
TGTGCCAGCAGCTTCTACCAAGAGACCCAGTACTTC
CASSFYQETQYF
>TRBD2|15|TRBV3-1/TRBV3-2|.|TRBJ2-5
TGTGCCAGCAGCCAAGATTTGACAAGTAGCGGGAGGGTAAACTTC
CASSQDLTSSGRVNF
>.|17|TRBV14|.|TRBJ2-3
TGTGCCAGCAGCCAAAGAACCCCCAGATCTAGCACAGATACGCAGTATTTT
CASSQRTPRSSTDTQYF
>TRBD1|14|TRBV6-5|.|TRBJ2-2
TGTGCCAGCAATTCCGGGACAGTCGCCGGGGAGCTGTTTTTT
CASNSGTVAGELFF
>TRBD2|16|TRBV19|.|TRBJ2-3
TGTGCCAGTAGGGCCCAAAGGACTAGCGGCACAGATACGCAGTATTTT
CASRAQRTSGTDTQYF
>.|11|TRBV5-4|.|TRBJ2-1
TGTGCCAGCAGCTCGGACAATGAGCAGTTCTTC
CASSSDNEQFF
>TRBD1|17|TRBV18|.|TRBJ2-2
TGTGCCAGCTCACCTTACTCCGGGACAGGGGGCACCGGGGAGCTGTTTTTT
CASSPYSGTGGTGELFF
>.|18|TRBV7-9|.|TRBJ1-1
TGTGCCAGCAGCTTAGCGGGCAGGCCCCTAGGGGGTCTGTATGAAGCTTTCTTT
CASSLAGRPLGGLYEAFF
>TRBD1|15|TRBV29-1|.|TRBJ2-7
TGCAGCGCCTCGGGGCCGGGACAGGGGGCGGGGGAGCAGTACTTC
CSASGPGQGAGEQYF
>TRBD1|17|TRBV10-3|once|TRBJ2-2
TGTGCCATCAGCCGGGACAGGGGGCTCGGCGACACCGGGGAGCTGTTTTTT
CAISRDRGLGDTGELFF
>TRBD2|15|TRBV5-1|medium-sized|TRBJ2-5
TGCGCCAGCAGCTTTGGAGGACTAGCGCAAGAGACCCAGTACTTC
CASSFGGLAQETQYF
>.|15|TRBV10-2|.|TRBJ2-3
TGCGCCAGCAAGGACTCCTCAATGAGCACAGATACGCAGTATTTT
CASKDSSMSTDTQYF
>.|13|TRBV2|.|TRBJ1-2
TGTGCCAGCAGTGTGGCCGTTAACTATGGCTACACCTTC
CASSVAVNYGYTF
>.|13|TRBV9|.|TRBJ1-6
TGTGCCAGCAGTGTACAGAATAATTCACCCCTCCACTTT
CASSVQNNSPLHF
>.|14|TRBV6-5|once|TRBJ1-1
TGTGCCAGCACTCAGACAGTGATGAACACTGAAGCTTTCTTT
CASTQTVMNTEAFF
>.|16|TRBV4-1|.|TRBJ1-4
TGCGCCAGCAGCCAAGCCTACGCGGGTTCTAATGAAAAACTGTTTTTT
CASSQAYAGSNEKLFF
>.|15|TRBV3-1/TRBV3-2|.|TRBJ1-1
TGTGCCAGCAGCTTTCGTGGGCTCATGAACACTGAAGCTTTCTTT
CASSFRGLMNTEAFF
>TRBD2|15|TRBV6-5|once|TRBJ2-5
TGTGCCAGCAGTCGGACTAGCGGGAGGTTAGAGACCCAGTACTTC
CASSRTSGRLETQYF
>.|17|TRBV7-9|.|TRBJ2-7
TGTGCCAGCAGTTTGCCGTCGGACAGACCACACGTAGGGGAGCAGTACTTC
CASSLPSDRPHVGEQYF
>.|16|TRBV5-1|.|TRBJ2-5
TGCGCCAGCAGCTTGTCTACCGGGACACCTCAAGAGACCCAGTACTTC
CASSLSTGTPQETQYF
>TRBD2|14|TRBV5-1|.|TRBJ2-3
TGCGCCAGCAGCATAGGACTAGACACAGATACGCAGTATTTT
CASSIGLDTDTQYF
>TRBD1|15|TRBV3-1/TRBV3-2|.|TRBJ1-2
TGTGCCAGCAGCCAACAAACGGGACAGGGAGACGGCTACACCTTC
CASSQQTGQGDGYTF